Listed below are T cell receptor beta chains from one sample, sequenced in a study of Graves' ophthalmopathy and Graves' hyperthyroidism. Via MiXCR, TCRdb re-called the multiplex PCR reads, giving one row per CDR3 protein. Of a few hundred thousand distinct CDR3 sequences listed, 15% to 17% are singletons. Material: peripheral blood. The receptor source for this set is a woman between 18 and 30 years old with stable Graves' hyperthyroidism. CDR3s include the opening cysteine and the closing phenylalanine or tryptophan.

v_gene	CDR3aa
TRBV12-3/TRBV12-4	CASSNLGTGSKETQYF
TRBV4-1	CASSQDRVGADGYTF
TRBV6-1	CASSEWTGSSYGYTF
TRBV4-1	CASSQGGPEDGYTF
TRBV7-8	CASSLRGGEYYGYTF
TRBV2	CASSPRDYGYTF
TRBV7-7	CASSPRGLQETQYF
TRBV6-2/TRBV6-3	CASSYPGRNSYNSPLHF
TRBV19	CASSPTPVRDGQFF
TRBV11-2	CASSPRTSGRRFYEQYF